These 7 T cell receptor beta chains originate from one sample sequenced in a study of cytomegalovirus exposure and HLA in healthy donors. PCR employed 60 Vbeta and 13 Jbeta primers. Profiled with immunoSEQ multiplex PCR; TCRdb holds only in-frame clones, not every one. The table for this sample gives approximately 93,000 clones. The sample consisted of PBMCs. The receptors derive from a woman in her 30s in good health and CMV-seronegative.

V gene TRBV5-1 combines with J gene TRBJ1-1; D possibly corresponds to TRBD1 (6 bases). The germline V and J ends were trimmed by 3 bases and 2 bases, with 11 bases remaining between them. Germline values: CDR1 SGHRS, CDR2 YFSETQ. This CDR3 contains 14 residues. The CDR3 sequence: CASSSGTSNTEAFF. The DNA for the CDR3 is TGCGCCAGCAGCTCAGGGACAAGTAACACTGAAGCTTTCTTT.

V gene TRBV7-9 combines with J gene TRBJ2-3; 9 positions match TRBD2. Germline CDR1 SEHNR, CDR2 FQNEAQ (reference sequence). The CDR3 totals 14 residues. After removal of 3 bases from V and 4 bases from J, the junction contained 2 bases not matched to a gene. The CDR3 sequence: CASSLGLAADTQYF. DNA for the CDR3: TGTGCCAGCAGCTTGGGACTAGCAGCAGATACGCAGTATTTT.

The V and J genes are TRBV5-1 and TRBJ1-3; D call uncertain. Deletions cut 0 bases from V and 0 bases from J, with 7 bases between. CDR1 is SGHRS, CDR2 YFSETQ, per germline. CDR3 length: 15 residues. In DNA form, the CDR3 reads TGCGCCAGCAGCTTGGCCCCCAGCTCTGGAAACACCATATATTTT. This codes for CASSLAPSSGNTIYF.

J is TRBJ2-5 and V is TRBV5-1, with 8 bases lining up with TRBD1. V shed 3 bases and J 3 bases; nucleotides not matched to a gene: 1. There are 13 residues in the CDR3. The V gene's germline CDR1 is SGHRS and CDR2 YFSETQ. The CDR3 reads CASSWGQEETQYF. CDR3 DNA sequence: TGCGCCAGCAGCTGGGGACAGGAAGAGACCCAGTACTTC.

The chain recombines TRBV15 with TRBJ2-7; 8 positions match TRBD1. V dropped 5 bases and J dropped 4; count of bases not matched to a gene: 7. Germline CDR1 and CDR2: LNHNV and YYDKDF (reference sequence). This CDR3 spans 14 amino acids. The CDR3 loop reads CATSAARGLYEQYF. CDR3 sequence (DNA): TGTGCCACCAGCGCGGCCAGGGGGCTATACGAGCAGTACTTC.

The chain uses TRBV7-9 and TRBJ1-4, with D hard to call. The CDR3 is 18 residues long. V was trimmed by 1 base and J by 0 bases, leaving 15 bases between them. CDR1 is SEHNR and CDR2 is FQNEAQ in the germline V gene (reference sequence). This chain's CDR3 is CASSLVFGRRATNEKLFF. CDR3 bases: TGTGCCAGCAGCTTAGTATTCGGCAGGAGGGCAACTAATGAAAAACTGTTTTTT.

This chain links TRBV28 with TRBJ2-7, with 9 bases that match TRBD1. Trimming took 10 bases from V and 6 from J; bases not matched to a gene: 7. Germline V CDR1 and CDR2: MDHEN, SYDVKM. This CDR3 comprises 12 residues. CDR3 in amino acids: CAISTGGIEQYF. CDR3 nucleotide sequence: TGTGCCATCTCGACAGGGGGTATCGAGCAGTACTTC.